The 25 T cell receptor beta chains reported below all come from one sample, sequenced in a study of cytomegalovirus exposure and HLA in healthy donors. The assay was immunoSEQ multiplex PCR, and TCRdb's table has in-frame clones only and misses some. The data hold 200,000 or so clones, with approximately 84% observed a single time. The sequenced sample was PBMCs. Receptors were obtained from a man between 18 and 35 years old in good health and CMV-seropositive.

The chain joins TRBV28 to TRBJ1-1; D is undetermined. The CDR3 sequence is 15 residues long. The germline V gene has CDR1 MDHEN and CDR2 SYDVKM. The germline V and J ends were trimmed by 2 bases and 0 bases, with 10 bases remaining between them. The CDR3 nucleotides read TGTGCCAGCAGTTTAATTGGGCCATTGAACACTGAAGCTTTCTTT. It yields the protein CASSLIGPLNTEAFF. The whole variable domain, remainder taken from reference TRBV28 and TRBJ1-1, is DVKVTQSSRYLVKRTGEKVFLECVQDMDHENMFWYRQDPGLGLRLIYFSYDVKMKEKGDIPEGYSVSREKKERFSLILESASTNQTSMYLCASSLIGPLNTEAFFGQGTRLTVV.

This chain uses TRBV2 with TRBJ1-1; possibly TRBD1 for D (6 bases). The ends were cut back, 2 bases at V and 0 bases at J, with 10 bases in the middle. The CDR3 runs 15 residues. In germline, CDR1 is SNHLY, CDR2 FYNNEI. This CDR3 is CASSESQGMNTEAFF. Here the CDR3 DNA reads TGTGCCAGCAGTGAATCTCAGGGGATGAACACTGAAGCTTTCTTT.

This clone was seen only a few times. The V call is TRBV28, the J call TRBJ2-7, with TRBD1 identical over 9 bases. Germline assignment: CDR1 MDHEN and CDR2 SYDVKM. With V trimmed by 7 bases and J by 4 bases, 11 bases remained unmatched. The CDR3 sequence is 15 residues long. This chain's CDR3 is CASIGTWDRAYEQYF. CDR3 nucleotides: TGTGCCAGCATAGGGACCTGGGACAGGGCTTACGAGCAGTACTTC.

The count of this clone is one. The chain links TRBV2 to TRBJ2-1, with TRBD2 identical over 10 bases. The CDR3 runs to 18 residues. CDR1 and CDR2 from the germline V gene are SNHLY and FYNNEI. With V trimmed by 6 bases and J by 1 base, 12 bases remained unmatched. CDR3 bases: TGTGCCAGCAGCCTCCGCTACGGACTAGCGGAATCCTACAATGAGCAGTTCTTC. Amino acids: CASSLRYGLAESYNEQFF.

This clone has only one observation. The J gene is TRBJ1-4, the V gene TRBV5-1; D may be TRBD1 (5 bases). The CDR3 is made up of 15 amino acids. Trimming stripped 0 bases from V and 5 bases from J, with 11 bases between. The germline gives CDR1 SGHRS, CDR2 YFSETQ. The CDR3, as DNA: TGCGCCAGCAGCTTGGCCCTGGCAGGGAATGAAAAACTGTTTTTT. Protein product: CASSLALAGNEKLFF.

CDR3 DNA sequence: TGTGCCAGCAGTCTAGGGACAGGGAGAACTGAAGCTTTCTTT. The encoded protein is CASSLGTGRTEAFF. The chain has TRBV28 and TRBJ1-1; 9 bases are shared with TRBD1. The V segment lost 5 bases and the J segment 5 bases; nucleotides outside the gene matches: 6. Germline CDR1 and CDR2: MDHEN and SYDVKM. CDR3 size: 14 residues.

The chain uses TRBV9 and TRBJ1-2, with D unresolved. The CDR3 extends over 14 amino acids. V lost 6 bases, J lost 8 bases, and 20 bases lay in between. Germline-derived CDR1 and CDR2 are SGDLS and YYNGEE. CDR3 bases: TGTGCCAGCACCGCAAACCCGTCTTCGCGGGGCTACACCTTC. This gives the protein CASTANPSSRGYTF.

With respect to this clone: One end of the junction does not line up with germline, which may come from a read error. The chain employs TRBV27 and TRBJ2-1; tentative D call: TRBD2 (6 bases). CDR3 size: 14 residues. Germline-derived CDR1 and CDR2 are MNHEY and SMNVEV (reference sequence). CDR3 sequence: CASSLWDSNNEQFF. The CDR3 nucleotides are TGTGCCAGCAGTTTATGGGACTCCAACAATGAGCAGTTCTTC.

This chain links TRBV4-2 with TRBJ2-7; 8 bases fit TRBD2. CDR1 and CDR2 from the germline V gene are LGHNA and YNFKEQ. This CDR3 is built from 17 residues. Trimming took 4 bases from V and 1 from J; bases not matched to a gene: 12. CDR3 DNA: TGTGCCAGCAGCCCTGATGGTCTAGCGGGTTTTTCCTACGAGCAGTACTTC. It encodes CASSPDGLAGFSYEQYF.

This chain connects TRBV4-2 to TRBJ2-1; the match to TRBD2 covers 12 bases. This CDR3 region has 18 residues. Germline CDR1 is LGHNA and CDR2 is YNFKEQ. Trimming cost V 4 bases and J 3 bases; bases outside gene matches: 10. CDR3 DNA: TGTGCCAGCAGCCCCGGACTAGCGGGAAAAGGTCTCTACAATGAGCAGTTCTTC. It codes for CASSPGLAGKGLYNEQFF.

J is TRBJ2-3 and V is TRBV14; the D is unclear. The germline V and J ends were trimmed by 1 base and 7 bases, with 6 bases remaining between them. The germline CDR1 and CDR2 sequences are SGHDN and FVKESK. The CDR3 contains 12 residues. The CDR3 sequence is CASSQARNTQYF. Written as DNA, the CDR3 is TGTGCCAGCAGCCAAGCCAGGAATACGCAGTATTTT.

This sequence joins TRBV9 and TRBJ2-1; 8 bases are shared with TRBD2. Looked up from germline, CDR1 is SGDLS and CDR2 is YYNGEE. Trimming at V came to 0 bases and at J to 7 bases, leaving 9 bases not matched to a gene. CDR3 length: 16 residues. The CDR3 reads CASSVASLAGGNEQFF. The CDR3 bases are TGTGCCAGCAGCGTAGCTAGTCTAGCGGGCGGGAATGAGCAGTTCTTC.

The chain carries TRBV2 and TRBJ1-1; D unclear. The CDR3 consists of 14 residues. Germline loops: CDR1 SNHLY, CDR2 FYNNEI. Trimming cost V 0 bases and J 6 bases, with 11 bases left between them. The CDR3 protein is CASSEALPGSEAFF. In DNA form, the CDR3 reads TGTGCCAGCAGTGAAGCGCTTCCGGGTTCTGAAGCTTTCTTT.

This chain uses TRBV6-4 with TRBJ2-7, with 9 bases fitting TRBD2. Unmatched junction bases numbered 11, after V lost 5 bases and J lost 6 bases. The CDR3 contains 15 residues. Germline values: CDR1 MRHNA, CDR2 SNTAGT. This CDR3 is CASSYSAGLAGEQYF. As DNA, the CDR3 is TGTGCCAGCAGTTATTCGGCGGGACTAGCTGGCGAGCAGTACTTC.

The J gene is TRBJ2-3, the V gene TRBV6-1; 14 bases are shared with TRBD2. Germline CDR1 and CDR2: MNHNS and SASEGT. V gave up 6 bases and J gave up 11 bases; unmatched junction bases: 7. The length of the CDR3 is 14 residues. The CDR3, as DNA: TGTGCCAGCAGGACTAGCGGGAGGGCCTCTCGGCAGTATTTT. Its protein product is CASRTSGRASRQYF.

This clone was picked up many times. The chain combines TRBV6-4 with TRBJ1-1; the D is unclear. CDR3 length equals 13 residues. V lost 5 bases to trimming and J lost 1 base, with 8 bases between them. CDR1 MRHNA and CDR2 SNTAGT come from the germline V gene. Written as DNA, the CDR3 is TGTGCCAGCAGTCTCGACTCGAACACTGAAGCTTTCTTT. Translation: CASSLDSNTEAFF.

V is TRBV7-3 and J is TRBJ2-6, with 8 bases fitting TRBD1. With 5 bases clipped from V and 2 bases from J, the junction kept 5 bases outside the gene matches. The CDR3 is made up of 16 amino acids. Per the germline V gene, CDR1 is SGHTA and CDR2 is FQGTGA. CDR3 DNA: TGTGCCAGCAGCCAGGGGACAGGCCCTGGGGCCAACGTCCTGACTTTC. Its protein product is CASSQGTGPGANVLTF.

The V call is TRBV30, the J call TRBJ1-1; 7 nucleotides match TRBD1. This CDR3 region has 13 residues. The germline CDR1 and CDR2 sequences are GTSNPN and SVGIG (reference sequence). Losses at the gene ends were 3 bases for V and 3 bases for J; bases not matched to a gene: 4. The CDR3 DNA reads TGTGCCTGGAGAGACAGGGTAGACACTGAAGCTTTCTTT. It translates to CAWRDRVDTEAFF.

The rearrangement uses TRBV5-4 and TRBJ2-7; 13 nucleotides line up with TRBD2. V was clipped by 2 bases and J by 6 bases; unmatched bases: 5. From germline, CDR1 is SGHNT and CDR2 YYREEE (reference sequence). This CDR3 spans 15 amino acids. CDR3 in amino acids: CASSFTSGRVGEQYF. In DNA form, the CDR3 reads TGTGCCAGCAGCTTTACTAGCGGGAGGGTGGGCGAGCAGTACTTC. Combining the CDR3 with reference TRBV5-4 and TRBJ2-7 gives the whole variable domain ETGVTQSPTHLIKTRGQQVTLRCSSQSGHNTVSWYQQALGQGPQFIFQYYREEENGRGNFPPRFSGLQFPNYSSELNVNALELDDSALYLCASSFTSGRVGEQYFGPGTRLTVT.

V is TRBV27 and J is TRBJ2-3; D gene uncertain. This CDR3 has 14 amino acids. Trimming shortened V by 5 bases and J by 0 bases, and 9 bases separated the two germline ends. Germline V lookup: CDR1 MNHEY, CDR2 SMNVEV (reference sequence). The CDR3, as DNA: TGTGCCAGCAGTCCACATCCTAGCACAGATACGCAGTATTTT. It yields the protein CASSPHPSTDTQYF.

The CDR3 bases are TGTGCCAGCAGCCCACTCGGAGGGGACTCCTACGAGCAGTACTTC. Translated: CASSPLGGDSYEQYF. This chain connects TRBV7-3 to TRBJ2-7; TRBD2 is a possible D gene (6 bases). Trimming took 5 bases from V and 0 from J, leaving 14 bases between them. CDR3 length equals 15 residues. CDR1 is SGHTA and CDR2 is FQGTGA in the germline V gene.

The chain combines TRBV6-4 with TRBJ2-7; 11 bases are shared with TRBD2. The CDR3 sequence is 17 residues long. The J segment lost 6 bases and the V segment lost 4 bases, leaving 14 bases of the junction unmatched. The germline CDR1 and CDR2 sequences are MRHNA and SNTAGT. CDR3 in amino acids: CASSVGPVAGGPSEQYF. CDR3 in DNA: TGTGCCAGCAGTGTCGGCCCCGTAGCGGGAGGGCCCAGCGAGCAGTACTTC.

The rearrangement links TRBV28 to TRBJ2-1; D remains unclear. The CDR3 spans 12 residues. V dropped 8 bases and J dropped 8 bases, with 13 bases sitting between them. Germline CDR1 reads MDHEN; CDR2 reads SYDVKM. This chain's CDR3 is CASHTGSHEQFF. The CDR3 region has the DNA TGTGCCAGCCACACCGGGTCCCATGAGCAGTTCTTC. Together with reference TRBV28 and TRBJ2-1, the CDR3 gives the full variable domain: DVKVTQSSRYLVKRTGEKVFLECVQDMDHENMFWYRQDPGLGLRLIYFSYDVKMKEKGDIPEGYSVSREKKERFSLILESASTNQTSMYLCASHTGSHEQFFGPGTRLTVL.

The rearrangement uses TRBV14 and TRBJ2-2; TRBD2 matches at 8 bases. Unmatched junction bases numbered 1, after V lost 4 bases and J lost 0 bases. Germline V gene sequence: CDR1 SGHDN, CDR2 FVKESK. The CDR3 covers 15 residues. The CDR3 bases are TGTGCCAGCAGCCTAGCGGGACCGAACACCGGGGAGCTGTTTTTT. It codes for CASSLAGPNTGELFF.

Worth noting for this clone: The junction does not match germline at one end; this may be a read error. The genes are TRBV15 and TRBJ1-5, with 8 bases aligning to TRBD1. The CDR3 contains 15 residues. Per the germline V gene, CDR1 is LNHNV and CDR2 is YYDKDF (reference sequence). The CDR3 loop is CAASRGDRGKQPQHF. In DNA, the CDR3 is TGTGCCGCCAGCAGAGGCGACAGGGGAAAACAGCCCCAGCATTTT.